This passage covers 11 T cell receptor beta chains from one sample sequenced in a study of cytomegalovirus exposure and HLA in healthy donors (dated by TCRdb to 2016 to 2017). Library preparation was by the immunoSEQ multiplex PCR assay. For the multiplex PCR, a mixture combining 60 forward primers for TCR Vbeta segments and 13 reverse primers for TCR Jbeta segments was used. As stored in TCRdb, this immuneACCESS dataset retains in-frame rearrangements with V and J assigned. A fraction of the clones does not appear; measured against another copy, unresolved V genes explain less than half of the discrepancy, and the remainder lacks a known reason. The sample table records under 120,000 clones. About 0.59% of the sample comes from the top ten. The sequenced sample consisted of PBMCs. These receptors all stem from a man aged 45-65 years in good health and CMV-seronegative.

The genes are TRBV7-8 and TRBJ1-5; the match to TRBD1 covers 9 bases. Germline V CDR1 and CDR2: SGHVS, FQNEAQ. This CDR3 is 14 amino acids long. Losses at the gene ends were 5 bases for V and 5 bases for J; bases not matched to a gene: 4. The CDR3 bases are TGTGCCAGCAGCCCCAGGACAGGGGATCAGCCCCAGCATTTT. It is translated as CASSPRTGDQPQHF. The full variable domain, rest sourced from reference TRBV7-8 and TRBJ1-5, is GAGVSQSPRYKVAKRGQDVALRCDPISGHVSLFWYQQALGQGPEFLTYFQNEAQLDKSGLPSDRFFAERPEGSVSTLKIQRTQQEDSAVYLCASSPRTGDQPQHFGDGTRLSIL.

The chain is built from TRBV6-6 and TRBJ2-7; D is possibly TRBD1 (6 bases). There are 15 residues in the CDR3. V was clipped by 4 bases and J by 0 bases, with 13 bases between them. Per the germline V gene, CDR1 is MNHNY and CDR2 is SVGAGI (reference sequence). CDR3 coding DNA: TGTGCCAGCAGTTCCACCGGGACAAGCTCCTACGAGCAGTACTTC. Its translation is CASSSTGTSSYEQYF.

V and J are TRBV29-1 and TRBJ2-5; 7 bases line up with TRBD1. The V and J ends lost 3 bases and 5 bases, in that order; junction bases with no gene match: 6. The CDR3 length is 13 residues. Germline-derived CDR1 and CDR2 are SQVTM and ANQGSEA. The DNA for the CDR3 is TGCAGCGTTGATGGGCAGGGGGAGGAGACCCAGTACTTC. It is translated as CSVDGQGEETQYF. The whole variable domain, remainder taken from reference TRBV29-1 and TRBJ2-5, is SAVISQKPSRDICQRGTSLTIQCQVDSQVTMMFWYRQQPGQSLTLIATANQGSEATYESGFVIDKFPISRPNLTFSTLTVSNMSPEDSSIYLCSVDGQGEETQYFGPGTRLLVL.

The V gene is TRBV14, the J gene TRBJ1-3, with D possibly matching TRBD1 (6 bases). Trimming took off 4 bases at V and 0 bases at J, with 10 bases between the two ends. In germline, CDR1 is SGHDN, CDR2 FVKESK. This CDR3 region has 15 residues. CDR3 sequence reads: CASSPPRGSGNTIYF. The DNA for the CDR3 is TGTGCCAGCAGCCCCCCCAGGGGCTCTGGAAACACCATATATTTT. Supplemented by reference TRBV14 and TRBJ1-3, the full variable domain reads EAGVTQFPSHSVIEKGQTVTLRCDPISGHDNLYWYRRVMGKEIKFLLHFVKESKQDESGMPNNRFLAERTGGTYSTLKVQPAELEDSGVYFCASSPPRGSGNTIYFGEGSWLTVV.

The chain employs TRBV5-4 and TRBJ1-6; 7 positions agree with TRBD1. V was clipped by 4 bases and J by 9 bases; unmatched bases: 13. From germline, CDR1 is SGHNT and CDR2 YYREEE (reference sequence). CDR3 size: 16 residues. The CDR3 nucleotides are TGTGCCAGCAGCGTCTGGACAGGTAGATCGGGTTCACCCCTCCACTTT. Its protein is CASSVWTGRSGSPLHF.

The J gene is TRBJ2-1, the V gene TRBV30, with 9 bases matching TRBD2. After removal of 0 bases from V and 8 bases from J, the junction contained 8 bases not matched to a gene. The CDR3 contains 15 residues. Germline CDR1 GTSNPN, CDR2 SVGIG (reference sequence). CDR3 bases: TGTGCCTGGAGTGTACGGGCTAGCGGGATAGATGAGCAGTTCTTC. This gives the protein CAWSVRASGIDEQFF.

In DNA form, the CDR3 reads TGTGCCAGCAGTGTCGGAGGGGTCCAGGGCGAGCAGTACTTC. Translating it yields CASSVGGVQGEQYF. The chain recombines TRBV6-1 with TRBJ2-7; perhaps TRBD2 as D (6 bases). From germline, CDR1 is MNHNS and CDR2 SASEGT. Trimming removed 4 bases from V and 6 bases from J, with 16 bases in between. CDR3 length: 14 amino acids.

The chain is built from TRBV25-1 and TRBJ2-1; TRBD2 matches 9 bases. CDR1 and CDR2 (germline): MGHDK, SYGVNS. The junction had 16 bases not matched to a gene; V was cut back by 1 base and J by 9 bases. The CDR3 consists of 18 residues. DNA of the CDR3: TGTGCCAGCAGTGAATCCCCAGGGGGGGTAGCGGGAGTAACTGAGCAGTTCTTC. Residues: CASSESPGGVAGVTEQFF.

This chain connects TRBV12-5 to TRBJ1-4; 10 positions agree with TRBD1. This CDR3 is 19 amino acids long. Trimming took 6 bases from V and 7 from J; bases not matched to a gene: 20. Germline V lookup: CDR1 LGHNT, CDR2 FRNRAP. As DNA, the CDR3 is TGTGCTAGTGGATCGTCCAACCCGGGACAGGGGAGGTCAGGTGAAAAACTGTTTTTT. Its translation is CASGSSNPGQGRSGEKLFF. Full variable domain (remainder filled in from reference TRBV12-5 and TRBJ1-4): DARVTQTPRHKVTEMGQEVTMRCQPILGHNTVFWYRQTMMQGLELLAYFRNRAPLDDSGMPKDRFSAEMPDATLATLKIQPSEPRDSAVYFCASGSSNPGQGRSGEKLFFGSGTQLSVL.

Concerning this clone itself: The same CDR3 also results from other DNA sequences found in this sample. The CDR3 nucleotides are TGTGCCAGCAGCAACACCGGGACAGTAGTCTACGAGCAGTACTTC. Amino acids: CASSNTGTVVYEQYF. V usage is TRBV27 and J usage is TRBJ2-7; 7 bases fit TRBD1. This CDR3 region has 15 residues. V was pared by 6 bases and J by 3 bases, with 11 bases of the junction left unmatched. The germline V gene encodes CDR1 MNHEY and CDR2 SMNVEV (reference sequence).

V is TRBV19 and J is TRBJ2-7, with 9 bases aligning to TRBD1. The CDR3 totals 14 residues. With 5 bases clipped from V and 2 bases from J, the junction kept 4 bases outside the gene matches. The germline V gene encodes CDR1 LNHDA and CDR2 SQIVND (reference sequence). The DNA of the CDR3 is TGTGCCAGTAGTGGCCGGGACAGGGCCTACGAGCAGTACTTC. It yields the protein CASSGRDRAYEQYF.